The clone carrying this T cell receptor (beta chain) was seen a few times. The antigen remains undetermined. PCR involved 60 Vbeta and 13 Jbeta primers. Only in-frame clones appear in the TCRdb table, and some are missing; sequencing was by immunoSEQ multiplex PCR. Found here are 100,000 to 150,000 clones, over 75% of them singletons; the top ten hold under 2%. The CDR3 runs to 17 residues. Germline assignment: CDR1 SGHRS and CDR2 YFSETQ. V dropped 4 bases and J dropped 2; count of bases not matched to a gene: 11. The sample is drawn from a study of cytomegalovirus exposure and HLA in healthy donors. Across the study: Genetic ancestry analysis placed around 76% of the roughly 400 donors that were genotyped in the Caucasian-associated cluster. Notes on the study in general: Clonal expansion, a later analysis showed, was greater in HLA-associated TCR beta chains than in equally common others.

The source of this sequence is a boy between 10 and 17 years old in good health and CMV-seronegative. The chain has TRBV5-1 and TRBJ1-2, with 10 bases matching TRBD1. The specimen was PBMCs. CDR3 protein: CASSTGQGTGPNYGYTF. Here the CDR3 DNA reads TGCGCCAGCAGCACGGGACAGGGGACTGGGCCCAACTATGGCTACACCTTC.